One T cell receptor beta chain is described in this entry. Its target is not known. It was with 60 Vbeta and 13 Jbeta primers that the PCR ran. Method: immunoSEQ multiplex PCR; TCRdb's copy keeps in-frame clones and lacks some. The sample carries about 130,000 clones, around three quarters recorded once. This sample was included in a study of cytomegalovirus exposure and HLA in healthy donors. Study-wide points: Among the most significant clusters, several appeared linked to common viral pathogens in a later analysis. Serostatus for CMV was the only available immune exposure information. V- and J-gene trimming in TCR beta was tied to a missense DCLRE1C variant by an analysis performed later. Donors belonging to an Asian-associated ancestry cluster reportedly showed fewer N-insertions in productive TCRs than the approximately 670-donor mean, according to what a later analysis found.

The specimen sequenced was PBMCs. The clonotype was recovered from a woman aged 40 to 50 in good health and CMV-seropositive.

Written as DNA, the CDR3 is TGTGCCAGCAGCCCTACCGGGACTAGCGGGAGAAAAGAGACCCAGTACTTC. It yields the protein CASSPTGTSGRKETQYF. The chain combines TRBV28 with TRBJ2-5; TRBD2 matches at 14 bases. With V trimmed by 6 bases and J by 3 bases, 9 bases remained unmatched. Germline V lookup: CDR1 MDHEN, CDR2 SYDVKM. CDR3 length: 17 amino acids.